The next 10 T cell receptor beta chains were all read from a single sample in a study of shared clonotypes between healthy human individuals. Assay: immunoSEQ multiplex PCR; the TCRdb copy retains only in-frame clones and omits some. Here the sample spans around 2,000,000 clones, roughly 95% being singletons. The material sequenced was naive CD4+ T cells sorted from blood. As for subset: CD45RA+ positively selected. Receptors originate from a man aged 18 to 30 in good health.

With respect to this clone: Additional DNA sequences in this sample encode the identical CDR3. CDR3 DNA sequence: TGTGCCAGCAGCCGGGGACAGGGGAGCGGCTACACCTTC. Amino acid sequence: CASSRGQGSGYTF. This chain uses TRBV7-2 with TRBJ1-2; TRBD1 aligns across 10 bases. Germline V gene data show CDR1 as SGHTA and CDR2 as FQGNSA. The CDR3 has 13 residues. Unmatched junction bases numbered 5, after V lost 5 bases and J lost 8 bases.

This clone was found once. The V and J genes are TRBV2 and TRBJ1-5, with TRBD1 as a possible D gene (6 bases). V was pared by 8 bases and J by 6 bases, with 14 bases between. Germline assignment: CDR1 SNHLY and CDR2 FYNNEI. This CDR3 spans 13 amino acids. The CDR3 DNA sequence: TGTGCCAGCGCCAGGGGAGGAGGTCAGCCCCAGCATTTT. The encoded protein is CASARGGGQPQHF.

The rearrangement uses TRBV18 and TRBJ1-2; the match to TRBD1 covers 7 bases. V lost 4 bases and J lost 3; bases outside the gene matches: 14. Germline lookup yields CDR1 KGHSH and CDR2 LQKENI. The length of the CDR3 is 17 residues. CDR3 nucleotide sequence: TGTGCCAGCTCACTAAATCGTCCGGGACAGCTTGACTATGGCTACACCTTC. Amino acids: CASSLNRPGQLDYGYTF.

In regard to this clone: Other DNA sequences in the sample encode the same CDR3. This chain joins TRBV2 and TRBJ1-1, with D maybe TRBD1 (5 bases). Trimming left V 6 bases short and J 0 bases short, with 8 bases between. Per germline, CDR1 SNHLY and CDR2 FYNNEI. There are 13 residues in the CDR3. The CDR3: CASRGEVNTEAFF. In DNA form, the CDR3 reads TGTGCCAGCAGGGGGGAAGTGAACACTGAAGCTTTCTTT.

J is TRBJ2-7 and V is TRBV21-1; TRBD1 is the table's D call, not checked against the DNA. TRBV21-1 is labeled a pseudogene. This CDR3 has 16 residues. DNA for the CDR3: TGTGCCAGCAGCAAAGTTGGGGACAGGTCCTCTTACGAGCAGTACTTC. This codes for CASSKVGDRSSYEQYF.

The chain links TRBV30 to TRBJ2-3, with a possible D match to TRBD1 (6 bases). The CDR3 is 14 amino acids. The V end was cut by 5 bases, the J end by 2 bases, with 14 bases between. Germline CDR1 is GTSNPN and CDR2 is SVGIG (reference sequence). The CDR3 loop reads CAWGTHEITDTQYF. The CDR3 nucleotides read TGTGCCTGGGGGACACACGAGATCACAGATACGCAGTATTTT.

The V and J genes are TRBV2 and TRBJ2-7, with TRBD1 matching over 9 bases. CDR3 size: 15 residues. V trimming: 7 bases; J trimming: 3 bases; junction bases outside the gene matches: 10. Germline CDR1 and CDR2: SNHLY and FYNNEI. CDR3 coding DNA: TGTGCCAGCAAAGGCGCCGGGACAGGGAACTACGAGCAGTACTTC. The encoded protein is CASKGAGTGNYEQYF.

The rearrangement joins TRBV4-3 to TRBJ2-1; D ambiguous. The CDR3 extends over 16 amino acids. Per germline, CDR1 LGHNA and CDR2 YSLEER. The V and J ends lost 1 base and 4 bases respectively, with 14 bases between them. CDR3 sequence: CASSQVFPTTYNEQFF. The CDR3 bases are TGCGCCAGCAGCCAAGTGTTCCCCACTACATACAATGAGCAGTTCTTC.

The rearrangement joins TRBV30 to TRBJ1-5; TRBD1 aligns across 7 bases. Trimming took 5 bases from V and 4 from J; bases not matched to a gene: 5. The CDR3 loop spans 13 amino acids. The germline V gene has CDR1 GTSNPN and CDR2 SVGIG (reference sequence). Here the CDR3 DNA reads TGTGCCTGGGACACACAGGGGAATCAGCCCCAGCATTTT. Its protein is CAWDTQGNQPQHF.

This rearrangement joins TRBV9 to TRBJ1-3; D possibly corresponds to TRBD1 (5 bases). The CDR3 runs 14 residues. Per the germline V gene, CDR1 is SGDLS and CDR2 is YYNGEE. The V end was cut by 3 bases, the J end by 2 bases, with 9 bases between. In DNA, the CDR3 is TGTGCCAGCAGCGCGACAGTTCCTGGAAACACCATATATTTT. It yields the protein CASSATVPGNTIYF.